The clone carrying this T cell receptor (beta chain) was seen more than once but under ten times. This sample is part of a study of blood T cell repertoires in COVID-19. Turning to the study itself: Sites in the United States, Italy and Spain provided acute and convalescent COVID-19 samples. Nucleic acid was either cDNA or gDNA, and it came from T cells, B-cell-depleted T cells, or PBMCs.

The CDR3 runs to 17 residues. V trimming: 0 bases; J trimming: 0 bases; junction bases outside the gene matches: 5. Per germline, CDR1 SGHVS and CDR2 FNYEAQ. Authors' analysis steps: From reference gene primer amplification, estimates of nucleated cell counts were derived. Profiled with immunoSEQ multiplex PCR; TCRdb holds only in-frame clones, not every one. V and J calls and clone size are copied from that table; D and trimming were computed from the DNA. The data show 150,000 to 180,000 clones, 80% to 90% seen once. The chain is built from TRBV7-6 and TRBJ1-5, with 7 bases lining up with TRBD1. Sequenced material: peripheral blood. The receptor was isolated from a middle-aged woman with acute or convalescent COVID-19. The CDR3 coding sequence is TGTGCCAGCAGCTTAGCATCGGGACAGTATAGCAATCAGCCCCAGCATTTT. Amino acids: CASSLASGQYSNQPQHF.